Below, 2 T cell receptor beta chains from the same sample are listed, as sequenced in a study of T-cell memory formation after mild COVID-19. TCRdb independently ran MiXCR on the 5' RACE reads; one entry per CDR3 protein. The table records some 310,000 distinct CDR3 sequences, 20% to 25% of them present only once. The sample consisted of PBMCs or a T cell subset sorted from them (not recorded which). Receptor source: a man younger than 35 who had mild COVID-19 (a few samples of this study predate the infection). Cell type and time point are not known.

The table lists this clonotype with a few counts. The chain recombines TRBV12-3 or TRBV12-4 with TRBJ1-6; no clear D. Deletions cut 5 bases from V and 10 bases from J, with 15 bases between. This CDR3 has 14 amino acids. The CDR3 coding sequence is TGTGCCAGCAGTCCCGACGGGGATTGGTCACCCCTCCACTTT. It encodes CASSPDGDWSPLHF.

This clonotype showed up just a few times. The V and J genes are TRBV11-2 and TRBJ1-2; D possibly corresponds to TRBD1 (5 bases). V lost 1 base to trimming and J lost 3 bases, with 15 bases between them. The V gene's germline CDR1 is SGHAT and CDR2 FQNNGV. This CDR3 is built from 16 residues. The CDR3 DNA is TGTGCCAGCAGCTTAGTACCGGGGCCGGGTGACTATGGCTACACCTTC. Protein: CASSLVPGPGDYGYTF.